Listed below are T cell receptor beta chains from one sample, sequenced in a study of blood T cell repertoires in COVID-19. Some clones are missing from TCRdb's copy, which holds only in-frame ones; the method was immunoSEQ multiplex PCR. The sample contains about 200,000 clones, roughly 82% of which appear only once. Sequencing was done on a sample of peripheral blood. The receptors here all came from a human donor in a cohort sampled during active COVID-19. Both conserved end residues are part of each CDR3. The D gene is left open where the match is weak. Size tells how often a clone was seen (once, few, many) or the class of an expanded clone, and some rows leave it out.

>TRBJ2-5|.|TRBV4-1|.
CASSQVGAEETQYF
TGCGCCAGCAGCCAAGTGGGGGCGGAGGAGACCCAGTACTTC
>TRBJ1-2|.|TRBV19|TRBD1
CASRPRDRDGYTF
TGTGCCAGTAGACCCCGGGACAGGGATGGCTACACCTTC
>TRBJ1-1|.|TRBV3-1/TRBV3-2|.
CASSPQDKLNTEAFF
TGTGCCAGCAGCCCCCAAGACAAACTGAACACTGAAGCTTTCTTT
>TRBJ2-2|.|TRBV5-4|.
CASSFFTGELFF
TGTGCCAGCAGCTTCTTCACCGGGGAGCTGTTTTTT
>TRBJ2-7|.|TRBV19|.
CASSKQQGTHEQYF
TGTGCCAGTAGTAAACAACAGGGTACCCACGAGCAGTACTTC
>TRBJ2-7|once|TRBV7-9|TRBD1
CASSFPGQGVYEQYF
TGTGCCAGCAGCTTCCCCGGACAGGGGGTCTACGAGCAGTACTTC
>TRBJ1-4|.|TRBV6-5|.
CASSYSRSNEKLFF
TGTGCCAGCAGTTACTCGCGGTCTAATGAAAAACTGTTTTTT
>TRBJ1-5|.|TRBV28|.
CASRPSSNQPQHF
TGTGCCAGCAGGCCTAGTAGCAATCAGCCCCAGCATTTT
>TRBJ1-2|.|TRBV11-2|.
CASSLVHRPIYGYTF
TGTGCCAGCAGCTTAGTTCACAGACCCATCTATGGCTACACCTTC
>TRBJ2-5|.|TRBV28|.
CASTPTGKKEETQYF
TGTGCCAGCACCCCCACCGGGAAGAAAGAAGAGACCCAGTACTTC
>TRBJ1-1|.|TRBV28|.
CASSFGNTEAFF
TGTGCCAGCAGTTTCGGGAACACTGAAGCTTTCTTT
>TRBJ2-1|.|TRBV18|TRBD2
CASSPRVAGGKYNEQFF
TGTGCCAGCTCACCTCGGGTAGCGGGAGGCAAATACAATGAGCAGTTCTTC